This TCR beta chain derives from a study of cytomegalovirus exposure and HLA in healthy donors. Overall study: The platform used for the roughly 130 validation repertoires matched that of the 500 to 850 first-cohort repertoires, a later analysis reported.

Some clones are missing from TCRdb's copy, which holds only in-frame ones; the method was immunoSEQ multiplex PCR. The sample has tens of thousands of clones; just under 95% are singletons. Trimming pared 4 bases from V and 6 bases from J, leaving 16 bases between. Germline values: CDR1 SGHNT, CDR2 YYREEE (reference sequence). The CDR3 contains 15 residues. The chain combines TRBV5-4 with TRBJ1-4, with TRBD1 as a possible D gene (5 bases). The sequenced sample consisted of PBMCs. The receptor's source is a man aged 18 to 35 in good health and CMV-seronegative. CDR3 in DNA: TGTGCCAGCAGCGACCTACAGGCAATCGATGAAAAACTGTTTTTT. Its protein is CASSDLQAIDEKLFF.